These T cell receptor beta chains were read from a single sample in a study of T cell changes during pregnancy in multiple sclerosis. Data came from immunoSEQ multiplex PCR; TCRdb stores just in-frame clones and leaves some out. The sample holds about 58,000 clones, around 90% seen once. The specimen comprised CD4+ T cells from peripheral blood mononuclear cells, sampled after pregnancy. These receptors were taken from a female donor in good health, enrolled as a control in a pregnancy study. Each CDR3 is given with its conserved first and last residue.

v_gene	j_gene	CDR3aa
TRBV2	TRBJ2-7	CASSVVSGRYEQYF
TRBV10-3	TRBJ1-5	CATNPGIRYSNQPQHF
TRBV4-2	TRBJ1-2	CASSPWRDRANYGYTF
TRBV5-5	TRBJ1-2	CASSQGQSNYGYTF
TRBV7-2	TRBJ2-1	CASSVERGVRGQFF
TRBV4-2	TRBJ2-2	CASSGGAAGELFF
TRBV6-1	TRBJ1-2	CASRAGTGANYGYTF
TRBV30	TRBJ2-3	CAAGSSTDTQYF
TRBV6-1	TRBJ2-1	CASTGQSYDNEQFF
TRBV6-5	TRBJ2-3	CASERTGSGDTQYF
TRBV19	TRBJ1-2	CAALQRQGNGYTF
TRBV9	TRBJ1-2	CASSGRGSNYGYTF
TRBV19	TRBJ2-2	CASSGGDNTGELFF
TRBV29-1	TRBJ1-1	CSVDGSTGAKTTEAFF
TRBV18	TRBJ2-3	CASSPREPRTDTQYF
TRBV6-6	TRBJ2-3	CASSSGRDTQYF
TRBV19	TRBJ2-3	CATLDRGLTDTQYF
TRBV30	TRBJ1-4	CASQGAPNEKLFF
TRBV2	TRBJ2-2	CASRGDRGAGELFF
TRBV5-1	TRBJ2-3	CASSLTNTGTSGGANTQYF
TRBV7-9	TRBJ1-2	CASSLWGQDGYTF
TRBV4-3	TRBJ2-3	CASSQDTSPTDTQYF
TRBV7-9	TRBJ2-3	CASSQGLAGGMNTQYF
TRBV7-2	TRBJ2-3	CASSRRASGGLTDTQYF
TRBV5-4	TRBJ2-5	CASSLGGGEETQYF
TRBV19	TRBJ1-6	CASRKQGALVGMGSPLHF
TRBV11-2	TRBJ1-1	CASSSRTGRVNTEAFF
TRBV6-5	TRBJ1-6	CASKGQGHNSPLHF
TRBV4-1	TRBJ2-7	CASSQDTSGPANEQYF
TRBV18	TRBJ1-2	CASSPRGQGYGYTF
TRBV7-3	TRBJ2-2	CASSLTGGVTGELFF
TRBV19	TRBJ2-7	CASSIGRPGEQYF
TRBV11-2	TRBJ2-5	CASSIRRGAETQYF
TRBV18	TRBJ1-6	CASSPNAGDEAPLHF
TRBV30	TRBJ2-7	CAWSVNRNYEQYF
TRBV11-2	TRBJ2-1	CASSLRGWNEQFF